What follows are 8 T cell receptor beta chains derived from one specimen sequenced in a study of blood T cells in healthy people across ages. Alongside a J-beta primer mix, a sample-barcoded 5' primer served in a second PCR lasting about 7 to 11 cycles. One entry per CDR3 protein, called by TCRdb with MiXCR from the 5' RACE reads. This sample has approximately 780,000 distinct CDR3 sequences; about a quarter occur once, and the top ten carry approximately 2.9%. The sample was also reused in another study, on T cells of mothers and their children.

The sequencing input was blood. All receptors come from a boy between 10 and 17 years old in good health.

This chain connects TRBV11-2 to TRBJ2-7; TRBD2 agrees at 11 bases. The germline V gene encodes CDR1 SGHAT and CDR2 FQNNGV. The CDR3 consists of 15 residues. Trimming at V came to 2 bases and at J to 6 bases, leaving 6 bases not matched to a gene. The CDR3 nucleotides read TGTGCCAGCAGCTTAAGTCTAGGGACTAGCGGCGAGCAGTACTTC. It translates to CASSLSLGTSGEQYF.

The chain carries TRBV29-1 and TRBJ2-1; no firm D call. The CDR3 covers 14 residues. CDR1 and CDR2 (germline): SQVTM, ANQGSEA. V was trimmed by 5 bases and J by 1 base, leaving 12 bases between them. The CDR3 DNA follows: TGCAGCGTTCTCCCCAACGAGTCCTACAATGAGCAGTTCTTC. Its translation: CSVLPNESYNEQFF.

The gene calls are TRBV20-1 and TRBJ2-5; possible D gene TRBD1, 6 bases. Trimming removed 1 base from V and 1 base from J, with 16 bases in between. The CDR3 is 16 amino acids. Germline CDR1 and CDR2: DFQATT and SNEGSKA (reference sequence). CDR3 protein: CSARGGHGGTQETQYF. For the CDR3, the DNA is TGCAGTGCTAGAGGGGGGCATGGGGGCACCCAAGAGACCCAGTACTTC.

In its sample, this clonotype was seen a few times. The chain has TRBV5-1 and TRBJ2-5; D remains ambiguous. The J call may be in error: the DNA end matches TRBJ2-7 better. This CDR3 is 16 amino acids long. Germline CDR1 reads SGHRS; CDR2 reads YFSETQ. CDR3 in amino acids: CASSLSGWWWGYEQYF. CDR3 in DNA: TGCGCCAGCAGCTTGAGTGGTTGGTGGTGGGGCTACGAGCAGTACTTC.

The chain combines TRBV13 with TRBJ2-1; no reliable D call. This CDR3 has 15 residues. Germline loops: CDR1 PRHDT, CDR2 FYEKMQ (reference sequence). V gave up 0 bases and J gave up 2 bases, with 8 bases separating them. CDR3 in amino acids: CASSLGSATYNEQFF. In nucleotides, the CDR3 is TGTGCCAGCAGCTTAGGGTCGGCTACCTACAATGAGCAGTTCTTC.

This clonotype was seen more than once but under ten times. J is TRBJ2-1 and V is TRBV6-1; possibly TRBD2 for D (6 bases). CDR1 is MNHNS, CDR2 SASEGT, per germline. V lost 2 bases and J 6 bases, leaving 20 bases between the germline ends. This CDR3 is built from 17 residues. The CDR3 nucleotides are TGTGCCAGCAGTGAAAGGGGATCGAGACTAGTAGGCAATGAGCAGTTCTTC. It yields the protein CASSERGSRLVGNEQFF.

Only a few counts were recorded for this clonotype. The chain joins TRBV10-1 to TRBJ2-5; D uncertain. The CDR3 totals 13 residues. Germline V gene lookup returns CDR1 WNHNN and CDR2 SYGVQD (reference sequence). V was cut by 5 bases and J by 5 bases, with 12 bases left in between. The CDR3 DNA is TGCGCCAGCAGTTCGAGGTTCGGGGAGACCCAGTACTTC. Translated, it gives CASSSRFGETQYF.

This clonotype was picked up a small number of times. The rearrangement uses TRBV20-1 and TRBJ2-1; TRBD2 aligns across 10 bases. CDR3 size: 17 residues. The V and J ends lost 5 bases and 6 bases, in that order; junction bases with no gene match: 16. Per germline, CDR1 DFQATT and CDR2 SNEGSKA (reference sequence). CDR3 sequence (DNA): TGCAGTGCTCCAAAGTATGTGGGACTAGCGCGGTCCAATGAGCAGTTCTTC. This codes for CSAPKYVGLARSNEQFF.